Only a few counts were recorded for the clone carrying this T cell receptor beta chain. This specimen comes from a study of blood T cells in healthy people across ages. Study-level background: About one barcoded beta molecule per two T cells was the capture yield of template switching.

Germline CDR1 and CDR2: MGHRA and YSYEKL. This CDR3 comprises 19 residues. The V gene end was trimmed by 4 bases and the J gene end by 0 bases; junction bases not matched to a gene: 10. A J-beta primer mix and a sample-barcoded 5' primer were used in a second PCR of about 7 to 12 cycles. A template-switch adaptor with 12 random nucleotides tagged each cDNA molecule. TCRdb passed the 5' RACE reads through MiXCR, listing each CDR3 protein once. The sample yields roughly 1.6 million distinct CDR3 sequences, about 31% seen once. The J gene is TRBJ2-1, the V gene TRBV4-1, with TRBD2 matching over 12 bases. This sequence was found in a woman in her 30s in good health. Material: blood. The CDR3 sequence is CASSPRGLAGGFSYNEQFF. The CDR3 DNA sequence: TGCGCCAGCAGCCCCAGGGGGCTAGCGGGGGGGTTCTCCTACAATGAGCAGTTCTTC.